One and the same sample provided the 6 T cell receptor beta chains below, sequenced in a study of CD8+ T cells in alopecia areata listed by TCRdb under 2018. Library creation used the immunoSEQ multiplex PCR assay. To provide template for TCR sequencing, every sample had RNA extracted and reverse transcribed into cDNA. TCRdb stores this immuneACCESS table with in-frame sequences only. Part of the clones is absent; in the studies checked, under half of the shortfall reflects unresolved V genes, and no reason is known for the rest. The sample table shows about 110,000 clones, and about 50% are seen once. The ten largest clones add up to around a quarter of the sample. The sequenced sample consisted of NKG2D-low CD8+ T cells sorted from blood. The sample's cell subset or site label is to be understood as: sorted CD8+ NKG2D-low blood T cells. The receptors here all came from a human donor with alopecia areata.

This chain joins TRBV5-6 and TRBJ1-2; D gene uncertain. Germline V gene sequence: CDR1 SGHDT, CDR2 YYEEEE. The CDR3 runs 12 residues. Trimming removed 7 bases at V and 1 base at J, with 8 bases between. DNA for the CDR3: TGTGCCAGCCAGGCACTTAACTATGGCTACACCTTC. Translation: CASQALNYGYTF.

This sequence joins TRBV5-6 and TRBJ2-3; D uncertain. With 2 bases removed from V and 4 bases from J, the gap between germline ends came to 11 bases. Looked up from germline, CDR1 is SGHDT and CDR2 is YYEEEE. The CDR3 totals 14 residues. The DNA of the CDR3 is TGTGCCAGCAGCTTTGGTTCCCCGCCAGATACGCAGTATTTT. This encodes CASSFGSPPDTQYF.

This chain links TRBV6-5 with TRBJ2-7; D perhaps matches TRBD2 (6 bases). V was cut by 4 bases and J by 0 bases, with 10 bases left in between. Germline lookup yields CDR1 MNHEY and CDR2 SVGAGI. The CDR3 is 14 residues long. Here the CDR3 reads CASSWGVGSYEQYF. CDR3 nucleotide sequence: TGTGCCAGCAGTTGGGGGGTAGGCTCCTACGAGCAGTACTTC.

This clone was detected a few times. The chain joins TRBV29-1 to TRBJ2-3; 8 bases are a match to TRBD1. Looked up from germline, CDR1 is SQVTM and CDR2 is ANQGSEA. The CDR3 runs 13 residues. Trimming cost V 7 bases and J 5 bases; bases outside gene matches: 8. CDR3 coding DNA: TGCAGCGCCTACAGGGGGTCTGAAGATACGCAGTATTTT. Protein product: CSAYRGSEDTQYF.

This CDR3 reads CASSSLRGVQLGTEAFF. The CDR3 DNA is TGTGCCAGCAGCTCTTTAAGGGGGGTGCAGCTGGGGACTGAAGCTTTCTTT. The chain joins TRBV7-9 to TRBJ1-1; TRBD1 might be the D (6 bases). Germline CDR1 SEHNR, CDR2 FQNEAQ (reference sequence). CDR3 length: 17 amino acids. V was cut by 4 bases and J by 5 bases, with 23 bases left in between.

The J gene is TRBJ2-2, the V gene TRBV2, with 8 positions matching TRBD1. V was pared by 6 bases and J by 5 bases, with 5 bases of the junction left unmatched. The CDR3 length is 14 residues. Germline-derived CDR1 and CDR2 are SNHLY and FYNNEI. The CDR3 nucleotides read TGTGCCAGCAGACCCAGGGGGCGAACCGGGGAGCTGTTTTTT. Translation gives CASRPRGRTGELFF.